This TCR beta chain was found in a study of control samples from healthy donors and cancer patients (dated by TCRdb to 2018 to 2020). The CDR3 runs 15 amino acids, cysteine and phenylalanine included. Here the CDR3 DNA is all that survives: 45 bases in frame from base 1. CDR1 LGHDT and CDR2 YNNKEL were looked up in the germline V gene (reference sequence). V is pared back by 3 bases and J by 0 bases, with 9 bases lying between the germline termini. Regarding this clone: Its antigen has not been determined. No much larger clonotype is one base removed from it; base qualities were not supplied.

The library was prepared using the immunoSEQ multiplex PCR assay. TCRdb mirrors the immuneACCESS table, restricted to in-frame sequences. Some clones are absent from its copies; in checked studies, under half trace to an unresolved V gene, and the reason for the others is unknown. The sample yields around 100,000 clones; about 89% were counted once. The top ten hold about 20% of the sample. The rearranged chain carries TRBV3-1 (or the pseudogene TRBV3-2) and TRBJ1-5; no D gene can be assigned with confidence. The sample comprised PBMCs. The receptor was isolated from a man between 60 and 75 years old with lung cancer. CDR3 protein: CASSQRAASNQPQHF. The DNA is as follows: TGTGCCAGCAGCCAGCGGGCCGCTAGCAATCAGCCCCAGCATTTT.